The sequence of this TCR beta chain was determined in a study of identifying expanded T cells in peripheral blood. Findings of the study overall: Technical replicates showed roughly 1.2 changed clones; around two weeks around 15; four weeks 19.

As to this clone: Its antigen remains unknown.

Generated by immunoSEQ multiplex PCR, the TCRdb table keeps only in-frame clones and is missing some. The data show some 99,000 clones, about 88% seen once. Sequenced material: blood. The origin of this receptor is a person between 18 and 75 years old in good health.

The CDR3: CASSSPGIPSNQPQHF. CDR3 nucleotide sequence: TGTGCCAGCAGTTCCCCTGGGATCCCTAGCAATCAGCCCCAGCATTTT. The chain employs TRBV28 and TRBJ1-5; D is undetermined. The CDR3 extends over 16 amino acids. V was pared by 4 bases and J by 0 bases, with 13 bases between. CDR1 is MDHEN, CDR2 SYDVKM, per germline.